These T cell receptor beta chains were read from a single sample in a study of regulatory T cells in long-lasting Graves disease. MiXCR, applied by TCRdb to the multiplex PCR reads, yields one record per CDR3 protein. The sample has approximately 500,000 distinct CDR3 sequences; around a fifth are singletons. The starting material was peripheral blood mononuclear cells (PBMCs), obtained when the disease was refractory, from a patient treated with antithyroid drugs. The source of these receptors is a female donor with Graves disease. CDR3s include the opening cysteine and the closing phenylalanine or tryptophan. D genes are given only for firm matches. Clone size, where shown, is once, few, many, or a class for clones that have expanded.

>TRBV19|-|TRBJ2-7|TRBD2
TGTGCCAGTAGTCTCCCTAGCGGGGGGCAGTACTTC
CASSLPSGGQYF
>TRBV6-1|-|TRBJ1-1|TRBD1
TGTGCCAGCAGTAGGACAGGGGCAGTTGGGGACACTGAAGCTTTCTTT
CASSRTGAVGDTEAFF
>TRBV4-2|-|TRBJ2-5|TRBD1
TGTGCCAGCAGCCCTACCCCTCGGACAGGGCAAGAGACCCAGTACTTC
CASSPTPRTGQETQYF
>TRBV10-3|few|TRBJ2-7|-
TGTGCCATCAGTGAGTCAATGCCGGGACTCTCCTACGAGCAGTACTTC
CAISESMPGLSYEQYF
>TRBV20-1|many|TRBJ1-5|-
TGCAGTGCTCAACTCCTAGACAATCAGCCCCAGCATTTT
CSAQLLDNQPQHF
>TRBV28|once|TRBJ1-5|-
TGTGCCAGCAGTGAAGACCTTAGCAGTCAGCCCCAGCATTTT
CASSEDLSSQPQHF
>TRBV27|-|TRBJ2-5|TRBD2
TGTGCCAGCAGCCCCTCCCAACTCCCTAGCGGGTATCAAGAGACCCAGTACTTC
CASSPSQLPSGYQETQYF
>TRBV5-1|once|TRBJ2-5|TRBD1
TGCGCCAGCAGCTTCAACCCGGACAGGGGGTATGAGACCCAGTACTTC
CASSFNPDRGYETQYF
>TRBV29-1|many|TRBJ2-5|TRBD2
TGCAGCGTGCAGAAAGCGGGAGGGGCGGAGACCCAGTACTTC
CSVQKAGGAETQYF
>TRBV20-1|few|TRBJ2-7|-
TGCAGTGCCCTACGGGACGGACGAGGACCCCTCTACGAGCAGTACTTC
CSALRDGRGPLYEQYF
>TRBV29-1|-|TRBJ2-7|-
TGCAGCGTTGAGGAAAGAATAGAATCGGTCTACGAGCAGTACTTC
CSVEERIESVYEQYF
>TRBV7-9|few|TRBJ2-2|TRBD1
TGTGCCAGCAGAATTCCGGGACAGGGTTCGACCGGGGAGCTGTTTTTT
CASRIPGQGSTGELFF
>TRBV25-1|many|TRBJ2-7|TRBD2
TGTGCCAGCACAACTAGCGGAACCTACGAGCAGTACTTC
CASTTSGTYEQYF
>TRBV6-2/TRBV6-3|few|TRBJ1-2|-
TGTGCCAGCAGTGAAGGAAGGGGTGCCTACACCTTC
CASSEGRGAYTF
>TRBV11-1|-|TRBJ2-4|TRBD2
TGTGCCAACCCCGGGGGGGGTTCAGCCAAAAACATTCAGTACTTC
CANPGGGSAKNIQYF
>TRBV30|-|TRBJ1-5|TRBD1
TGTGCCTGGAGTGTAGACAGGGCTCAGCCCCAGCATTTT
CAWSVDRAQPQHF
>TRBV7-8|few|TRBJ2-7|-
TGTGCCAGCAGCTTAGCCTATACCCAGGGGCCTCTTTTATACGAGCAGTACTTC
CASSLAYTQGPLLYEQYF
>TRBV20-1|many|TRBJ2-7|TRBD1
TGCAGTGCGACCAATCCGGGACAGGCATACGAGCAGTACTTC
CSATNPGQAYEQYF
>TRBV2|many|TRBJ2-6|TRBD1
TGTGCCAGCGGCAACCCGGGGGACAGGGGGCTAGCGGGGGCCAACGTCCTGACTTTC
CASGNPGDRGLAGANVLTF
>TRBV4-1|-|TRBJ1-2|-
TGCGCCAGCAGCCTCTCGACAGCGGAGGATTATGGCTACACCTTC
CASSLSTAEDYGYTF
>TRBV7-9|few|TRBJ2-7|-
TGTGCCAGCGGAATAGTGTACGAGCAGTACTTC
CASGIVYEQYF
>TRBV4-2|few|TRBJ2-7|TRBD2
TGTGCCAGCAGCCAAGTGATTAAAGCGGGAGGTAACGAGCAGTACTTC
CASSQVIKAGGNEQYF
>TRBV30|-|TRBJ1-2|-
TGTGCCTGGAGGGGCCCCCCAGGGTGGACATATGGCTACACCTTC
CAWRGPPGWTYGYTF
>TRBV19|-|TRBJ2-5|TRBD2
TGTGCCAGTAGGATTCACGGGGGACTAGCGAAAGAGACCCAGTACTTC
CASRIHGGLAKETQYF
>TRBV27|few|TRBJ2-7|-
TGTGCCAGCAGTTTATCGGAGCAGGGGCCGTATTCGTACGAGCAGTACTTC
CASSLSEQGPYSYEQYF